This entry lists 27 T cell receptor beta chains sequenced from one sample in a study of T cell repertoires in aging, cancer and after chemotherapy. TRB rearrangements spanning V, D and J were amplified using mixed TRB-A/B primers. TCRdb passed the multiplex PCR reads through MiXCR, listing each CDR3 protein once. The data contain 4,900 or so distinct CDR3 sequences, approximately 27% of them singletons. Peripheral blood genomic DNA, not sorted cells or RNA, was the template. The specimen sequenced was blood. The receptors derive from a human donor in good health.

In this sample, this clonotype is medium-sized. This chain links TRBV19 with TRBJ2-1; either TRBD1 or TRBD2 may fit D (5 bases each). The CDR3 is made up of 15 amino acids. Trimming shortened V by 3 bases and J by 7 bases, and 16 bases separated the two germline ends. Germline lookup yields CDR1 LNHDA and CDR2 SQIVND (reference sequence). The CDR3 nucleotides read TGTGCCAGTAGTATTGGGCCCCTTGAGGGGAATGAGCAGTTCTTC. This encodes CASSIGPLEGNEQFF.

In its sample, this clonotype is medium-sized (0.01 to 0.1%). The rearrangement links TRBV27 to TRBJ2-3; 9 bases map to TRBD1. The CDR3 covers 14 residues. Germline trimming cut 8 bases from V and 3 bases from J; bases unmatched to any gene: 6. The germline CDR1 and CDR2 sequences are MNHEY and SMNVEV (reference sequence). The CDR3 loop is CASGDRGSTDTQYF. The CDR3 bases are TGTGCCAGCGGAGACAGGGGGAGTACAGATACGCAGTATTTT.

This clonotype is labeled as medium-sized. This CDR3 is CASSDSSAGELFF. The CDR3 DNA reads as TGTGCCAGCAGTGACTCTAGCGCCGGGGAGCTGTTTTTT. The V and J genes are TRBV6-4 and TRBJ2-2; maybe TRBD2 (5 bases). V lost 0 bases, J lost 6 bases, and 5 bases lay in between. Germline V gene lookup returns CDR1 MRHNA and CDR2 SNTAGT. The CDR3 has 13 amino acids.

This clonotype was recorded a few times. The chain combines TRBV30 with TRBJ1-2; D might be TRBD1 (5 bases). Deletions cut 0 bases from V and 8 bases from J, with 13 bases between. The CDR3 loop spans 13 amino acids. Germline V gene data show CDR1 as GTSNPN and CDR2 as SVGIG (reference sequence). The DNA of the CDR3 is TGTGCCTGGAGTGTATCGGGGGTAGAGGGCTACACCTTC. It specifies CAWSVSGVEGYTF. The entire variable domain, with the rest obtained from reference TRBV30 and TRBJ1-2, is as follows: SQTIHQWPATLVQPVGSPLSLECTVEGTSNPNLYWYRQAAGRGLQLLFYSVGIGQISSEVPQNLSASRPQDRQFILSSKKLLLSDSGFYLCAWSVSGVEGYTFGSGTRLTVV.

This clonotype is categorized as medium-sized. The chain couples TRBV6-1 to TRBJ1-2; D is unresolved. Looked up from germline, CDR1 is MNHNS and CDR2 is SASEGT. V gave up 0 bases and J gave up 4 bases, with 3 bases separating them. CDR3 length: 12 residues. CDR3 nucleotide sequence: TGTGCCAGCAGTGAAGCTGGCTATGGCTACACCTTC. This translates into CASSEAGYGYTF.

This chain joins TRBV6-1 and TRBJ2-3; TRBD2 matches at 9 bases. The CDR3 is 15 amino acids. The junction had 5 bases not matched to a gene; V was cut back by 4 bases and J by 3 bases. Germline CDR1 and CDR2: MNHNS and SASEGT. CDR3 in amino acids: CASSGLAAGTDTQYF. CDR3 nucleotides: TGTGCCAGCAGTGGACTAGCGGCGGGGACAGATACGCAGTATTTT.

The chain employs TRBV12-3 or TRBV12-4 and TRBJ1-2; D is possibly TRBD1 (5 bases). With 2 bases removed from V and 7 bases from J, the gap between germline ends came to 11 bases. The CDR3 runs to 13 residues. CDR3 sequence reads: CASSLQVRGGYTF. The CDR3 nucleotides are TGTGCCAGCAGTTTACAGGTTAGGGGTGGCTACACCTTC.

In its sample, this clonotype ranks as medium-sized. The V gene is TRBV18, the J gene TRBJ2-1; D possibly uses TRBD1 or TRBD2 (5 bases each). CDR3 size: 16 residues. CDR1 and CDR2 from the germline V gene are KGHSH and LQKENI. Trimming cost V 2 bases and J 5 bases, with 16 bases left between them. CDR3 DNA sequence: TGTGCCAGCTCACCAGTCGCCGGGACGACAAACAATGAGCAGTTCTTC. Amino acid sequence: CASSPVAGTTNNEQFF.

This clonotype is labeled medium-sized (0.01 to 0.1%). The chain couples TRBV30 to TRBJ2-1; 9 bases map to TRBD2. Germline V gives CDR1 GTSNPN, CDR2 SVGIG (reference sequence). The CDR3 has 16 amino acids. V dropped 5 bases and J dropped 2; count of bases not matched to a gene: 10. The CDR3 sequence is CAWRHAASGTYNEQFF. The CDR3 DNA sequence: TGTGCCTGGCGCCACGCGGCTAGCGGGACCTACAATGAGCAGTTCTTC.

The sample holds a few counts of this clonotype. J is TRBJ2-2 and V is TRBV20-1, with no clear D. Per germline, CDR1 DFQATT and CDR2 SNEGSKA (reference sequence). The CDR3 runs to 15 residues. The V end lost 4 bases, the J end lost 4 bases, and 16 bases lay between the germline ends. The CDR3 DNA reads as TGCAGTGCTATACCCGAGGATATGTTCACCGGGGAGCTGTTTTTT. It translates to CSAIPEDMFTGELFF.

V usage is TRBV19 and J usage is TRBJ1-2; D remains ambiguous. The V and J ends lost 6 bases and 0 bases respectively, with 14 bases between them. Germline CDR1 LNHDA, CDR2 SQIVND (reference sequence). The CDR3 has 15 amino acids. CDR3 nucleotide sequence: TGTGCCAGTAGGCTTGGGCCAGTCTCTAACTATGGCTACACCTTC. Its translation is CASRLGPVSNYGYTF.

In its sample, this clonotype is medium-sized. The chain joins TRBV19 to TRBJ2-1, with 11 bases aligning to TRBD2. The CDR3 runs 16 residues. CDR1 and CDR2 (germline): LNHDA, SQIVND (reference sequence). Unmatched junction bases numbered 12, after V lost 7 bases and J lost 7 bases. CDR3 loop: CASTRAGTSGGNEQFF. As DNA, the CDR3 is TGTGCCAGTACCAGGGCCGGGACTAGCGGAGGGAATGAGCAGTTCTTC.

The J gene is TRBJ2-1, the V gene TRBV25-1; 9 bases map to TRBD1. The germline CDR1 and CDR2 sequences are MGHDK and SYGVNS. The CDR3 totals 15 residues. Unmatched junction bases numbered 9, after V lost 3 bases and J lost 9 bases. CDR3 nucleotide sequence: TGTGCCAGCAGTGACGCAGGAACAGGGGGCAGTGAGCAGTTCTTC. Translating gives CASSDAGTGGSEQFF.

The rearrangement links TRBV10-2 to TRBJ1-4; tentative D call: TRBD1 (6 bases). The V end was cut by 7 bases, the J end by 8 bases, with 11 bases between. This CDR3 has 12 residues. Germline CDR1 WSHSY, CDR2 SAAADI. The CDR3 region is CASTGDGEKLFF. The CDR3 region has the DNA TGCGCCAGCACAGGGGATGGCGAAAAACTGTTTTTT.

This clonotype was counted a few times. One junction end does not reproduce the germline sequence, and a read error may be involved. This chain links TRBV2 with TRBJ2-1; either TRBD1 or TRBD2 may fit D (6 bases each). CDR3 length: 15 residues. Per the germline V gene, CDR1 is SNHLY and CDR2 is FYNNEI. Here the CDR3 reads CASRDLGGRYNEQFF. CDR3 bases: TGTGCCAGCCGTGATTTGGGGGGCCGGTACAATGAGCAGTTCTTC.

Relative to its sample, this clonotype is medium-sized. The chain employs TRBV5-5 and TRBJ1-1; D perhaps matches TRBD1 (6 bases). V gave up 0 bases and J gave up 1 base, with 10 bases separating them. Germline CDR1 SGHKS, CDR2 YYEKEE (reference sequence). This CDR3 has 15 residues. The CDR3: CASSLEWTANTEAFF. CDR3 DNA: TGTGCCAGCAGCTTGGAGTGGACAGCGAACACTGAAGCTTTCTTT.

For this clonotype: This clone may be a read error of a much larger clone one base away. The V gene is TRBV13, the J gene TRBJ2-1; 8 nucleotides line up with TRBD1. CDR3 length: 15 amino acids. Trimming cost V 1 base and J 6 bases; bases outside gene matches: 5. Germline-derived CDR1 and CDR2 are PRHDT and FYEKMQ (reference sequence). This CDR3 reads CASSLVRQGPNEQFF. The CDR3, as DNA: TGTGCCAGCAGCTTAGTGAGACAGGGGCCCAATGAGCAGTTCTTC.

By share of the sample, this clonotype is medium-sized. The chain links TRBV19 to TRBJ2-5; TRBD1 is a possible D gene (6 bases). The CDR3 has 18 amino acids. Germline assignment: CDR1 LNHDA and CDR2 SQIVND (reference sequence). The V gene lost 3 bases and the J gene lost 1 base, with 21 bases spanning the gap. CDR3 in amino acids: CASSMGRGRERGQETQYF. CDR3 nucleotide sequence: TGTGCCAGTAGTATGGGCAGGGGCCGAGAGAGGGGCCAAGAGACCCAGTACTTC.

By sample share, this clonotype is medium-sized (0.01 to 0.1%). CDR3 sequence reads: CASSLGDGTYEQYF. As DNA, the CDR3 is TGTGCCAGCAGCCTGGGGGACGGAACATACGAGCAGTACTTC. The rearrangement uses TRBV7-6 and TRBJ2-7, with D perhaps given as TRBD1 or TRBD2 (5 bases each). This CDR3 comprises 14 residues. V was pared by 5 bases and J by 4 bases, with 15 bases between. Germline-derived CDR1 and CDR2 are SGHVS and FNYEAQ.

This clonotype is medium-sized (0.01 to 0.1%) within its sample. The chain couples TRBV7-2 to TRBJ2-3; D is ambiguous. This CDR3 has 14 residues. CDR1 and CDR2 (germline): SGHTA, FQGNSA. Trimming removed 2 bases at V and 6 bases at J, with 12 bases between. The CDR3 DNA sequence: TGTGCCAGCAGCTTAACCCAGGCGCAGGATACGCAGTATTTT. Amino acid sequence: CASSLTQAQDTQYF.

As regards this clonotype: Given a much more abundant clone one base away, this may be a read error. The rearrangement links TRBV19 to TRBJ1-1; unclear D gene. Per germline, CDR1 LNHDA and CDR2 SQIVND (reference sequence). V was shortened by 4 bases and J by 4 bases, with 22 bases between the two germline ends. The CDR3 extends over 17 amino acids. CDR3 amino acids: CASSTRNYVGRATEAFF. CDR3 bases: TGTGCCAGTAGTACTCGAAACTACGTAGGAAGGGCCACTGAAGCTTTCTTT.

The chain joins TRBV6-2 or TRBV6-3 to TRBJ2-5, with TRBD2 identical over 9 bases. Germline values: CDR1 MNHEY, CDR2 SVGEGT. This CDR3 region has 14 residues. Trimming took 6 bases from V and 2 from J; bases not matched to a gene: 4. This CDR3 is CASRFLAGQETQYF. CDR3 coding DNA: TGTGCCAGCAGATTTCTAGCGGGGCAAGAGACCCAGTACTTC.

This clonotype came up a few times. The V call is TRBV11-2, the J call TRBJ2-3, with 11 bases matching TRBD2. The V segment lost 2 bases and the J segment 2 bases; nucleotides outside the gene matches: 3. Germline assignment: CDR1 SGHAT and CDR2 FQNNGV. This CDR3 region has 16 residues. CDR3 bases: TGTGCCAGCAGCTTACTAGCGGGGGGTATCACAGATACGCAGTATTTT. Protein sequence: CASSLLAGGITDTQYF. Variable domain in full (rest from reference TRBV11-2 and TRBJ2-3): EAGVAQSPRYKIIEKRQSVAFWCNPISGHATLYWYQQILGQGPKLLIQFQNNGVVDDSQLPKDRFSAERLKGVDSTLKIQPAKLEDSAVYLCASSLLAGGITDTQYFGPGTRLTVL.

V is TRBV10-3 and J is TRBJ2-7; D is possibly TRBD2 (6 bases). This CDR3 has 14 amino acids. The V end was cut by 3 bases, the J end by 2 bases, with 11 bases between. Germline V lookup: CDR1 ENHRY, CDR2 SYGVKD. The CDR3 reads CAISDGSSTYEQYF. The DNA of the CDR3 is TGTGCCATCAGTGACGGGAGTTCGACCTACGAGCAGTACTTC.

This clonotype rates as medium-sized. The CDR3 protein is CASSRLGRRTPYTGELFF. In DNA form, the CDR3 reads TGTGCCAGCAGCCGCCTAGGAAGGCGGACACCTTACACCGGGGAGCTGTTTTTT. The V and J genes are TRBV6-5 and TRBJ2-2; D possibly corresponds to TRBD1 (5 bases). The CDR3 runs to 18 residues. The germline V gene has CDR1 MNHEY and CDR2 SVGAGI. Trimming cost V 6 bases and J 3 bases, with 23 bases left between them.

This clonotype was counted between two and nine times. The CDR3 reads CASSPEETQYF. The CDR3 DNA follows: TGTGCCAGCAGCCCAGAAGAGACCCAGTACTTC. The chain carries TRBV11-2 and TRBJ2-5; D is unclear. CDR3 length equals 11 residues. Germline V gene lookup returns CDR1 SGHAT and CDR2 FQNNGV. The germline V and J ends were trimmed by 5 bases and 3 bases, with 4 bases remaining between them.

V usage is TRBV27 and J usage is TRBJ2-1; D could derive from TRBD1 or TRBD2 (7 bases each). With 6 bases removed from V and 4 bases from J, the gap between germline ends came to 16 bases. CDR1 MNHEY and CDR2 SMNVEV come from the germline V gene (reference sequence). The CDR3 runs to 15 residues. The CDR3 loop is CASRTTGGQYNEQFF. In DNA form, the CDR3 reads TGTGCCAGCAGAACGACGGGGGGACAGTACAATGAGCAGTTCTTC.